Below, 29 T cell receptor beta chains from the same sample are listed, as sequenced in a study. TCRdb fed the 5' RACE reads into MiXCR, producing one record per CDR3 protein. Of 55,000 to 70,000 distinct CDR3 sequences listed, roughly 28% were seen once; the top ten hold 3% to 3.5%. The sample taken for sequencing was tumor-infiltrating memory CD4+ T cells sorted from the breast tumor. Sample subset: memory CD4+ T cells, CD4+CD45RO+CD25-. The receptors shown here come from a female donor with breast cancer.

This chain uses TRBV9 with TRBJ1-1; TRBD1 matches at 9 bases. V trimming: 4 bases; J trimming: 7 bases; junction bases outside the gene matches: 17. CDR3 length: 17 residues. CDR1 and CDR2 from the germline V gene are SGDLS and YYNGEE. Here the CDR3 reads CASSPIPRDRDPREAFF. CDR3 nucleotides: TGTGCCAGCAGCCCCATCCCCCGGGACAGGGATCCCCGTGAAGCTTTCTTT.

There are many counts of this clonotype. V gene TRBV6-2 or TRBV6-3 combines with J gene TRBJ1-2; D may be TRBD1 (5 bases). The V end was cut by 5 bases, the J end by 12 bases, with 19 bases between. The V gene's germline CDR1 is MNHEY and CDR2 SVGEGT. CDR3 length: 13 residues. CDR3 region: CASSDPGDPYNTF. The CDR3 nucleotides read TGTGCCAGCAGTGACCCCGGGGACCCCTATAACACCTTC.

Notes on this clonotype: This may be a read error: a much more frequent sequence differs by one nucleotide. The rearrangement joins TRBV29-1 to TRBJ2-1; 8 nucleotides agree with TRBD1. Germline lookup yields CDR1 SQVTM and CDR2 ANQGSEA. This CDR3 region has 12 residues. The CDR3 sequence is CSVGQGYNKQFF. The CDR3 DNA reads TGCAGCGTCGGACAGGGCTACAATAAGCAGTTCTTC.

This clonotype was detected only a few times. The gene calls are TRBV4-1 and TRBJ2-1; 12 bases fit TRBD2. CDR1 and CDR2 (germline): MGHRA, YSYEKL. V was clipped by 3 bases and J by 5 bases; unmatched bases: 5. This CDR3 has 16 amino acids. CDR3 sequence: CASSHRTSGTDNEQFF. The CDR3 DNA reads TGCGCCAGCAGCCACAGGACTAGCGGGACAGACAATGAGCAGTTCTTC.

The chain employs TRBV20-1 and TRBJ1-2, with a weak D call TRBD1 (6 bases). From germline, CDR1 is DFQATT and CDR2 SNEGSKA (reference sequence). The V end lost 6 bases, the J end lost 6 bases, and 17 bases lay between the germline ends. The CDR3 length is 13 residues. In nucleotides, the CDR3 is TGCAGTGCCCCTACGGGGGCAAGGGATGGCTACACCTTC. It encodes CSAPTGARDGYTF.

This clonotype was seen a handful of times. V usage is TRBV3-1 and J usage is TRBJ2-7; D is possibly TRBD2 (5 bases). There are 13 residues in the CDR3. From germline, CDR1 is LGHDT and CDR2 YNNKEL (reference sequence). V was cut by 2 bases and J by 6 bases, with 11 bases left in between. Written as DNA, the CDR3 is TGTGCCAGCAGCCAATTCCTAGCCTCCGAGCAGTACTTC. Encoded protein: CASSQFLASEQYF.

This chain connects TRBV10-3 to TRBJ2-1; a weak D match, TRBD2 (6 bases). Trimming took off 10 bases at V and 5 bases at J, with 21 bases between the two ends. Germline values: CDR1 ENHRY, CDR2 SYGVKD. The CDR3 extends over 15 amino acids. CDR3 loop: CATRMGDFNNNEQFF. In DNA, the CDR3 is TGTGCCACCCGGATGGGGGACTTTAACAACAATGAGCAGTTCTTC.

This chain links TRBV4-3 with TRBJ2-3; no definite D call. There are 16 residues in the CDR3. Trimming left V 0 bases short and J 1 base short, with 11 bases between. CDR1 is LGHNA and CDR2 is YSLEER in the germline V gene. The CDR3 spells CASSQDPPPRTDTQYF. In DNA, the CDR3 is TGCGCCAGCAGCCAAGATCCCCCGCCCCGCACAGATACGCAGTATTTT.

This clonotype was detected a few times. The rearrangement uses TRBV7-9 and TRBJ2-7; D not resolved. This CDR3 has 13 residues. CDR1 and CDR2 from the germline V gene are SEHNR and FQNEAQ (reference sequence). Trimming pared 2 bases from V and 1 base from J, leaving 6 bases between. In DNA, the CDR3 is TGTGCCAGCAGCTTATCTGCATCCTACGAGCAGTACTTC. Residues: CASSLSASYEQYF.

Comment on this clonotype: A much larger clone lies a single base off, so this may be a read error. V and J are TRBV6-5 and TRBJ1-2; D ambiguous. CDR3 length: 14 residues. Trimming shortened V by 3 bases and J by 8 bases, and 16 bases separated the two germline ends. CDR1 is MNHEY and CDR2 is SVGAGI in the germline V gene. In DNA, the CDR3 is TGTGCCAGCAGTTATACTCCCCACACTCTCGGCTACACCTTC. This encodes CASSYTPHTLGYTF.

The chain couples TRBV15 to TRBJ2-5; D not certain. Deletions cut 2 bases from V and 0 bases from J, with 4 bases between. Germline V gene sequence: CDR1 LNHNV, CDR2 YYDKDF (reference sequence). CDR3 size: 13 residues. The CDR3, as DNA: TGTGCCACCAGCAGACAGTACCAAGAGACCCAGTACTTC. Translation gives CATSRQYQETQYF.

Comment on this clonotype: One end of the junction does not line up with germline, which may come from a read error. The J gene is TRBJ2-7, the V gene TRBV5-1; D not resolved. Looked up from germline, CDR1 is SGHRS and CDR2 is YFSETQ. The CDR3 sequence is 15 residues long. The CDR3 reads CASSPAAVYSSEQYF. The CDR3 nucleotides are TGCGCCAGCAGCCCGGCAGCCGTTTATTCCTCCGAGCAGTACTTC.

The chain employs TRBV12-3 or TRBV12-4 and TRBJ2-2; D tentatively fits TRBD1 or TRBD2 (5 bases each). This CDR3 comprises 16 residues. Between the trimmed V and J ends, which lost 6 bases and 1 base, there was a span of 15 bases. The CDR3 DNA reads TGTGCCAGCAGCCGCAGAGGGCAGGGGAACACCGGGGAGCTGTTTTTT. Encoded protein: CASSRRGQGNTGELFF.

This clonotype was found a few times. The CDR3 DNA reads as TGTGCCAGCAGCAATCATCGACTCCTCGAGCAGTACTTC. It translates to CASSNHRLLEQYF. The V call is TRBV21-1, the J call TRBJ2-7. TRBV21-1 is a recognized pseudogene. This CDR3 comprises 13 residues.

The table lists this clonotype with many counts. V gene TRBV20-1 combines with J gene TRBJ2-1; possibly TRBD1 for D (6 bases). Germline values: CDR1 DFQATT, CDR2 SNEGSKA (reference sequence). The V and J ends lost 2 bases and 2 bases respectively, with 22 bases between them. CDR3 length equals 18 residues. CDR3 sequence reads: CSARPPERHGTTYNEQFF. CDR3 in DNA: TGCAGTGCTAGACCCCCGGAGAGGCATGGGACAACCTACAATGAGCAGTTCTTC.

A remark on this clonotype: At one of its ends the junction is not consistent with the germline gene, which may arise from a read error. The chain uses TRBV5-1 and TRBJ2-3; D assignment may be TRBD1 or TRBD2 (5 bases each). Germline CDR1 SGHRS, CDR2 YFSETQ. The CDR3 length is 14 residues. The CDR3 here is CASRPGPSTDMQYF. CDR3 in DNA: TGCGCCAGCCGGCCGGGGCCGAGCACAGATATGCAGTATTTT.

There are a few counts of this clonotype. CDR3 in amino acids: CASSVGLGKFVANTGELFF. CDR3 in DNA: TGTGCCAGCAGCGTTGGTTTAGGAAAATTCGTCGCGAACACCGGGGAGCTGTTTTTT. This chain uses TRBV9 with TRBJ2-2; unclear D gene. The V and J ends lost 2 bases and 0 bases respectively, with 20 bases between them. This CDR3 region has 19 residues. CDR1 and CDR2 from the germline V gene are SGDLS and YYNGEE.

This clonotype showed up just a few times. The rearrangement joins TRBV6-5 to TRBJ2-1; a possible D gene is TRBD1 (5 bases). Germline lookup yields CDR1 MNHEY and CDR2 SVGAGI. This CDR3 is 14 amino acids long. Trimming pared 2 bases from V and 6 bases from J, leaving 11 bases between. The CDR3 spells CASSYRLQGNEQFF. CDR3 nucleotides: TGTGCCAGCAGTTACCGGCTCCAGGGCAATGAGCAGTTCTTC.

CDR3: CSARGHGPEQYF. The CDR3 coding sequence is TGCAGTGCTAGAGGCCACGGCCCCGAGCAGTACTTC. V is TRBV20-1 and J is TRBJ2-7; D is unresolved. Germline CDR1 is DFQATT and CDR2 is SNEGSKA (reference sequence). V was trimmed by 1 base and J by 6 bases, leaving 10 bases between them. This CDR3 region has 12 residues.

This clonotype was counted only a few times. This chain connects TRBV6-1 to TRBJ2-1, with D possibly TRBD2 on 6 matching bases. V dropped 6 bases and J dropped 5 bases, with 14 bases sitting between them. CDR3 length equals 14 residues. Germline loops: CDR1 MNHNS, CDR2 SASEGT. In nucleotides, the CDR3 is TGTGCCAGCAGATATCGGGACTGGGACAATGAGCAGTTCTTC. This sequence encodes CASRYRDWDNEQFF.

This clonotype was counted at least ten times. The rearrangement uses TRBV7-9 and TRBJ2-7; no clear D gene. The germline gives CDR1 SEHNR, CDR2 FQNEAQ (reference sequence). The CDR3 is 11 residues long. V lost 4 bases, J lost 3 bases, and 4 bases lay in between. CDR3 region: CASSYFYEQYF. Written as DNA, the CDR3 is TGTGCCAGCAGCTACTTCTACGAGCAGTACTTC.

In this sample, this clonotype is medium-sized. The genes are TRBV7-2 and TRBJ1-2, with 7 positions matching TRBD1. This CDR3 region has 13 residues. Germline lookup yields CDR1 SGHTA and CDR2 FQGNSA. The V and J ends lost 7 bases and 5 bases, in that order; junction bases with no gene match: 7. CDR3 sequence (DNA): TGTGCCAGCACCCGGGACAGTTCATATGGCTACACCTTC. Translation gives CASTRDSSYGYTF.

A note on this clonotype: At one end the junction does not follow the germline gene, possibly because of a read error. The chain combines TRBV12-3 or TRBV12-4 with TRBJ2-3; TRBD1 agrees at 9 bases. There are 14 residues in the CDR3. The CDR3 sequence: CAGSLTGGADTQYF. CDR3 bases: TGTGCCGGCAGTTTGACAGGGGGGGCAGATACGCAGTATTTT.

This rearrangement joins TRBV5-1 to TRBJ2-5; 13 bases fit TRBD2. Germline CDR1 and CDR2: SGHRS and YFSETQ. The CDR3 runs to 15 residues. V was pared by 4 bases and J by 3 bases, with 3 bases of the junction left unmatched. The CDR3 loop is CASSQGLAGEETQYF. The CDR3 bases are TGCGCCAGCAGCCAAGGACTAGCGGGAGAAGAGACCCAGTACTTC.

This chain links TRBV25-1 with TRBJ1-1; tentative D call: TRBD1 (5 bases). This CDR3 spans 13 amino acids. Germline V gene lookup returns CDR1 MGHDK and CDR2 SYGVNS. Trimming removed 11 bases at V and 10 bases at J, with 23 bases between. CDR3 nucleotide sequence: TGTGCCGCCGTACCCGTAAGAGAGGGACCAGCTTTCTTT. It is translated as CAAVPVREGPAFF.

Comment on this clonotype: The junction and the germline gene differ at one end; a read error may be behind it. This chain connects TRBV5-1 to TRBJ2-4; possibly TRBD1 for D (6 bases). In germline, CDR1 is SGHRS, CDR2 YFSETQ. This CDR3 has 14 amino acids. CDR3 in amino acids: CASSSGDTQNILYF. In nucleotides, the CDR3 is TGCGCCAGCAGCTCCGGGGACACCCAAAACATTCTGTACTTC.

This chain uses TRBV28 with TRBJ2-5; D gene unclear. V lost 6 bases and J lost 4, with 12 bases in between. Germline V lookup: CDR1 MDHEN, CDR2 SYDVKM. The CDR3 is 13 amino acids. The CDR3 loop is CASSRRRLETQYF. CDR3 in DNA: TGTGCCAGCAGCCGACGTAGACTAGAGACCCAGTACTTC.

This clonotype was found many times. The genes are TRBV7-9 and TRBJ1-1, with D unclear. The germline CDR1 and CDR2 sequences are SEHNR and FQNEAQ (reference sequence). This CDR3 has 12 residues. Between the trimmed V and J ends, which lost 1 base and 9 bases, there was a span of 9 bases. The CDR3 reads CASSLGRLQAFF. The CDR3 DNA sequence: TGTGCCAGCAGCTTAGGACGGCTCCAAGCTTTCTTT.

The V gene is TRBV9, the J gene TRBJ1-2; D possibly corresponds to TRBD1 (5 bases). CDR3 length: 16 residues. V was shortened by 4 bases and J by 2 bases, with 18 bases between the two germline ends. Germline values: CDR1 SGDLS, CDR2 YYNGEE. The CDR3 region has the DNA TGTGCCAGCAGCCCCCATATTGGGGCCCTAAACTATGGCTACACCTTC. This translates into CASSPHIGALNYGYTF. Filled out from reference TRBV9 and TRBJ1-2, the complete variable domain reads DSGVTQTPKHLITATGQRVTLRCSPRSGDLSVYWYQQSLDQGLQFLIQYYNGEERAKGNILERFSAQQFPDLHSELNLSSLELGDSALYFCASSPHIGALNYGYTFGSGTRLTVV.